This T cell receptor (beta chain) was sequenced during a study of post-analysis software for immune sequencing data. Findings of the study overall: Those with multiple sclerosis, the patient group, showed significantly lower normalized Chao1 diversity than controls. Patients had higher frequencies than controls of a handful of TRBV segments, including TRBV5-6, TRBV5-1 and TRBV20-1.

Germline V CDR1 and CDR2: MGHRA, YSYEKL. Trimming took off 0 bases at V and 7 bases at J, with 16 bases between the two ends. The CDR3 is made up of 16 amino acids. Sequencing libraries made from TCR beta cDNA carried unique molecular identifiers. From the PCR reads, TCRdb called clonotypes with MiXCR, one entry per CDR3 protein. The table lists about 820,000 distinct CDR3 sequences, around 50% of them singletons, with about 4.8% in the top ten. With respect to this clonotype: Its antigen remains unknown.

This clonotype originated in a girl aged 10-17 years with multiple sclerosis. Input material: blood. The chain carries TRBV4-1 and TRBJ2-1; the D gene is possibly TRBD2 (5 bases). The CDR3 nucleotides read TGCGCCAGCAGCCAAGAGACCTTACTTGAGCGGAATGAGCAGTTCTTC. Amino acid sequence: CASSQETLLERNEQFF.